Listed below are T cell receptor beta chains from one sample, sequenced in a study of early stage breast cancer tumors. Sequencing used immunoSEQ multiplex PCR; TCRdb keeps in-frame clones, though not all of them. This sample carries over 13,000 clones, 70% to 80% of them seen once, and the ten largest clones take 7.5% to 8%. Material: normal breast tissue next to the tumor. Source of these receptors: a person aged 50-59 years with breast cancer. Each CDR3 is given with its conserved first and last residue. The order of the fields is J gene, V gene, D gene, clone size, CDR3 DNA, CDR3 protein. A D gene is named only where the DNA matches it firmly. The size of a clone is reported for some rows only, either as once, few or many, or as a class for expanded clones.

TRBJ2-7	TRBV7-2	TRBD1	once	TGTGCCAGCAGCCAGGCGGGTGGACAGGGGACTCCCTACGAGCAGTACTTC	CASSQAGGQGTPYEQYF
TRBJ1-6	TRBV19	.	.	TGTGCCACACGCTTTGCTTATAATTCACCCCTCCACTTT	CATRFAYNSPLHF
TRBJ2-2	TRBV11-2	.	.	TGTGCCAGCAGCTTAGCCCCCCGTGGGGGGCTCAGGAACACCGGGGAGCTGTTTTTT	CASSLAPRGGLRNTGELFF
TRBJ2-7	TRBV5-8	TRBD2	.	TGTGCCAGCAGCTCGGGACTAGCGGGACGACAGTACTTC	CASSSGLAGRQYF
TRBJ1-5	TRBV4-3	.	.	TGCGCCAGCAGCCAAATTCCACGAAAACAGTCCAATCAGCCCCAGCATTTT	CASSQIPRKQSNQPQHF
TRBJ2-7	TRBV5-4	TRBD2	.	TGTGCCAGCAGCCTAACCCTAGGGACTAGCTGGACCTACGAGCAGTACTTC	CASSLTLGTSWTYEQYF
TRBJ1-2	TRBV2	.	.	TGTGCCAGCGGACCGAAGTGGGGCTACACCTTC	CASGPKWGYTF
TRBJ2-1	TRBV4-3	.	.	TGCGCCAGCAGCTTTATATCGGGCCCAAGCTCCTACAATGAGCAGTTCTTC	CASSFISGPSSYNEQFF
TRBJ2-2	TRBV6-5	.	.	TGTGCCAGCCGGTGGGGGCGGAACACCGGGGAGCTGTTTTTT	CASRWGRNTGELFF
TRBJ2-5	TRBV11-3	.	.	TGTGCCAGCAGCTTAGTTCCAGGGCCGGATGAGACCCAGTACTTC	CASSLVPGPDETQYF
TRBJ1-2	TRBV10-3	.	once	TGTGCCATCACCCCAGGAAGGGGCAGTCGGGGCTATGGCTACACCTTC	CAITPGRGSRGYGYTF
TRBJ2-5	TRBV7-2	.	.	TGTGCCAGCAGCTTATTATTCAGGGAAGAGACCCAGTACTTC	CASSLLFREETQYF
TRBJ2-7	TRBV4-3	TRBD1	.	TGCGCCAGCAGCCAAGAGGGACAGGGGGCCTACGAGCAGTACTTC	CASSQEGQGAYEQYF
TRBJ1-4	TRBV27	TRBD1	.	TGTGCCAGCAGTTTCGGGGGGGGGACAGGGAGATTTGCGAGAGGTGAAAAACTGTTTTTT	CASSFGGGTGRFARGEKLFF
TRBJ2-7	TRBV4-3	TRBD2	.	TGCGCCAGCAGCCAAGCACTGGGACTAGCGGGAACCTACGAGCAGTACTTC	CASSQALGLAGTYEQYF
TRBJ1-1	TRBV9	.	.	TGTGCCAGCAGCGCCGGCCGGGGTAGAACTGAAGCTTTCTTT	CASSAGRGRTEAFF
TRBJ2-1	TRBV28	.	.	TGTGCCAGCAGTGACACCAATTTCCACAATGAGCAGTTCTTC	CASSDTNFHNEQFF
TRBJ1-1	TRBV13	TRBD1	.	TGTGCCAGCAGCCACAGGGGGCCCGCGGGTGAAGCTTTCTTT	CASSHRGPAGEAFF
TRBJ2-2	TRBV10-2	.	once	TGCGCCAGCAGTGGTTTTAGTTTTCCCGGGGAGCTGTTTTTT	CASSGFSFPGELFF
TRBJ1-6	TRBV21-1	.	once	TGTGCCAGCAGCGAACAGGGGCGGTCCTATAATTCACCCCTCCACTTT	CASSEQGRSYNSPLHF
TRBJ2-7	TRBV28	TRBD2	.	TGTGCCAGCAGTTTTCCTCTTGGACTAGCGGGGCACCCATCCTACGAGCAGTACTTC	CASSFPLGLAGHPSYEQYF
TRBJ1-5	TRBV6-5	.	few	.	CASSSSGSSNQPQHF
TRBJ1-5	TRBV5-1	.	.	TGCGCCAGCAGCTTGGAGGGTCTTAGCAATCAGCCCCAGCATTTT	CASSLEGLSNQPQHF
TRBJ2-7	TRBV9	.	.	TGTGCCAGCAGCGTCCGCTCGGGCGATACCTACGAGCAGTACTTC	CASSVRSGDTYEQYF
TRBJ1-4	TRBV15	.	once	TGTGCCACCAGCAGCAACAGGGTTCCCGATGAAAAACTGTTTTTT	CATSSNRVPDEKLFF
TRBJ2-3	TRBV14	.	once	TGTGCCAGCAGCCAAGGGGGATGGATCGGAACAGATACGCAGTATTTT	CASSQGGWIGTDTQYF
TRBJ2-7	TRBV11-2	TRBD2	.	TGTGCCAGCAGCTTAACGGGGGGACCCTACGAGCAGTACTTC	CASSLTGGPYEQYF
TRBJ1-1	TRBV19	TRBD1	.	TGTGCCAGTAGTATAGTTACAGGGGTGGGGCGGAACACTGAAGCTTTCTTT	CASSIVTGVGRNTEAFF
TRBJ2-1	TRBV18	.	.	TGTGCCAGCTCACCACCCCCCTGGGAGCAGTTCTTC	CASSPPPWEQFF
TRBJ2-1	TRBV9	TRBD2	.	TGTGCCAGCAGCGCTAGCGGGAGGTGGAATGAGCAGTTCTTC	CASSASGRWNEQFF
TRBJ2-1	TRBV4-2	TRBD1	.	TGTGCCAGCAGCCCCGAGAGGGACAGGGTGGGTGATGAGCAGTTCTTC	CASSPERDRVGDEQFF
TRBJ2-7	TRBV4-1	.	once	TGCGCCAGCAGCCAAGAGGCCACAGCTCTCGGTGCCTACGAGCAGTACTTC	CASSQEATALGAYEQYF
TRBJ2-1	TRBV7-2	TRBD2	.	TGTGCCAGCAGCTACGAACTAGCGGGAGGCTTTGAGCAGTTCTTC	CASSYELAGGFEQFF
TRBJ2-2	TRBV7-2	.	.	TGTGCCAGCAGCTTAGTTTACAGGGAGCTGTTTTTT	CASSLVYRELFF
TRBJ1-2	TRBV28	.	.	TGTGCCAGCAGCACACCCAACTATGGCTACACCTTC	CASSTPNYGYTF
TRBJ2-7	TRBV7-2	.	.	TGTGCCAGCAGCTTAGTGACTCAAAAGTACGAGCAGTACTTC	CASSLVTQKYEQYF
TRBJ2-5	TRBV15	TRBD2	once	TGTGCCACCGGGGCTAGCGGGACTAGAGAGACCCAGTACTTC	CATGASGTRETQYF
TRBJ1-2	TRBV4-2	.	.	TGTGCCAGCAGCCAAGAAAAGGATGGCTACACCTTC	CASSQEKDGYTF
TRBJ2-5	TRBV5-1	TRBD2	once	TGCGCCAGCAGCTTGTCGACTAGCCCCCAAGAGACCCAGTACTTC	CASSLSTSPQETQYF
TRBJ2-2	TRBV5-8	.	.	TGTGCCATCCAAAGACAGGAAATTTACACCGGGGAGCTGTTTTTT	CAIQRQEIYTGELFF